These 17 T cell receptor beta chains were all obtained from the same sample, sequenced in a study of cytomegalovirus exposure and HLA in healthy donors. Assay used: immunoSEQ multiplex PCR; TCRdb lists only in-frame clones, some missing. The table lists some 210,000 clones, 70% to 90% of them singletons. Sequencing was carried out using PBMCs. The receptors stem from a young woman in good health and CMV-seronegative.

The gene calls are TRBV6-6 and TRBJ1-2; 7 nucleotides agree with TRBD1. After removal of 5 bases from V and 8 bases from J, the junction contained 11 bases not matched to a gene. Germline CDR1 MNHNY, CDR2 SVGAGI (reference sequence). CDR3 length: 14 amino acids. CDR3 bases: TGTGCCAGCAGTCGAACTACAGGGGCAACAGGCTACACCTTC. Translated, it gives CASSRTTGATGYTF.

This rearrangement joins TRBV6-5 to TRBJ2-7, with a weak D call TRBD2 (5 bases). Trimming removed 5 bases from V and 0 bases from J, with 8 bases in between. The CDR3 contains 13 residues. CDR1 is MNHEY, CDR2 SVGAGI, per germline. The chain's CDR3 is CASSLGVSYEQYF. The CDR3 region has the DNA TGTGCCAGCAGTCTCGGGGTCTCCTACGAGCAGTACTTC.

The CDR3 region has the DNA TGTGCCAGCAGTGATTCAACCGGGACAGGGAATGAAAAACTGTTTTTT. It codes for CASSDSTGTGNEKLFF. The chain has TRBV25-1 and TRBJ1-4; the match to TRBD1 covers 9 bases. V lost 3 bases and J lost 5; bases outside the gene matches: 7. Germline-derived CDR1 and CDR2 are MGHDK and SYGVNS. This CDR3 spans 16 amino acids.

This clone was observed a handful of times. This chain links TRBV29-1 with TRBJ1-2; D possibly corresponds to TRBD1 (5 bases). The ends were cut back, 3 bases at V and 4 bases at J, with 9 bases in the middle. This CDR3 spans 12 amino acids. Germline V lookup: CDR1 SQVTM, CDR2 ANQGSEA. In DNA form, the CDR3 reads TGCAGCGTTGACGGGACGGCCTATGGCTACACCTTC. As protein: CSVDGTAYGYTF. Filled out from reference TRBV29-1 and TRBJ1-2, the complete variable domain reads SAVISQKPSRDICQRGTSLTIQCQVDSQVTMMFWYRQQPGQSLTLIATANQGSEATYESGFVIDKFPISRPNLTFSTLTVSNMSPEDSSIYLCSVDGTAYGYTFGSGTRLTVV.

This clone occurred a few times. The rearrangement joins TRBV4-2 to TRBJ1-1; D is possibly TRBD1 (5 bases). The V end lost 3 bases, the J end lost 3 bases, and 20 bases lay between the germline ends. CDR1 is LGHNA, CDR2 YNFKEQ, per germline. The CDR3 is made up of 17 amino acids. The CDR3 DNA reads TGTGCCAGCAGCCAGGGAATTCAGGGAACCCTTGACACTGAAGCTTTCTTT. The encoded protein is CASSQGIQGTLDTEAFF.

J is TRBJ2-7 and V is TRBV7-7, with D uncertain. Germline values: CDR1 SSHAT, CDR2 FNYEAQ (reference sequence). Trimming cost V 1 base and J 0 bases, with 10 bases left between them. The length of the CDR3 is 15 residues. The CDR3 DNA is TGTGCCAGCAGCTTAGTATCCGGAAACTCCTACGAGCAGTACTTC. Encoded protein: CASSLVSGNSYEQYF.

This chain links TRBV2 with TRBJ1-4; 8 nucleotides match TRBD1. This CDR3 region has 13 residues. The germline V gene has CDR1 SNHLY and CDR2 FYNNEI. V gave up 7 bases and J gave up 10 bases; unmatched junction bases: 8. This CDR3 is CASTRQGTGKLFF. The DNA of the CDR3 is TGTGCCAGCACACGACAGGGGACCGGAAAACTGTTTTTT.

The chain links TRBV2 to TRBJ2-1; 10 nucleotides match TRBD2. V was clipped by 7 bases and J by 7 bases; unmatched bases: 7. The CDR3 has 14 residues. Germline-derived CDR1 and CDR2 are SNHLY and FYNNEI. This chain's CDR3 is CASKSGRARNEQFF. The CDR3 nucleotides are TGTGCCAGCAAAAGCGGGAGGGCCCGAAATGAGCAGTTCTTC. The full variable domain, rest sourced from reference TRBV2 and TRBJ2-1, is EPEVTQTPSHQVTQMGQEVILRCVPISNHLYFYWYRQILGQKVEFLVSFYNNEISEKSEIFDDQFSVERPDGSNFTLKIRSTKLEDSAMYFCASKSGRARNEQFFGPGTRLTVL.

The rearrangement joins TRBV5-3 to TRBJ1-2; D unresolved. TRBV5-3 belongs to the ORF category, with a function that is uncertain. The V gene lost 0 bases and the J gene lost 8 bases, with 8 bases spanning the gap. The CDR3 loop spans 12 amino acids. In DNA form, the CDR3 reads TGTGCCAGAAGCTTGGTTGCCGCAGGCTACACCTTC. Translation: CARSLVAAGYTF.

This chain uses TRBV7-9 with TRBJ2-7; D is perhaps TRBD1 or TRBD2 (6 bases each). This CDR3 region has 14 residues. V was clipped by 2 bases and J by 3 bases, with 11 bases between them. In germline, CDR1 is SEHNR, CDR2 FQNEAQ (reference sequence). In DNA, the CDR3 is TGTGCCAGCAGCTTAAAGGAGGGGGGCTACGAGCAGTACTTC. Translating gives CASSLKEGGYEQYF.

This chain uses TRBV7-6 with TRBJ1-1, with a weak D call TRBD1 (5 bases). Germline V gene data show CDR1 as SGHVS and CDR2 as FNYEAQ. V gave up 5 bases and J gave up 1 base, with 11 bases separating them. This CDR3 comprises 14 residues. CDR3 sequence (DNA): TGTGCCAGCAGCCCAGGGTCCCCGAACACTGAAGCTTTCTTT. Residues: CASSPGSPNTEAFF.

The chain joins TRBV27 to TRBJ2-3; a possible D gene is TRBD2 (6 bases). Germline loops: CDR1 MNHEY, CDR2 SMNVEV (reference sequence). This CDR3 spans 15 amino acids. V was cut by 2 bases and J by 2 bases, with 11 bases left in between. CDR3 in amino acids: CASSLLATFTDTQYF. DNA for the CDR3: TGTGCCAGCAGTTTACTAGCGACCTTCACAGATACGCAGTATTTT.

The chain is built from TRBV5-1 and TRBJ2-7; D possibly corresponds to TRBD1 (5 bases). The V and J ends lost 1 base and 2 bases respectively, with 7 bases between them. Germline CDR1 reads SGHRS; CDR2 reads YFSETQ. The CDR3 runs to 13 residues. CDR3 sequence (DNA): TGCGCCAGCAGCTTGCAGGGTGCCTACGAGCAGTACTTC. Its protein product is CASSLQGAYEQYF.

The chain carries TRBV11-2 and TRBJ2-7; a possible D gene is TRBD1 (6 bases). Trimming removed 5 bases at V and 4 bases at J, with 18 bases between. CDR3 length: 15 residues. Germline V gene sequence: CDR1 SGHAT, CDR2 FQNNGV. CDR3 coding DNA: TGTGCCAGCAGCCACTACAGGGAAGGTAAATACGAGCAGTACTTC. The encoded protein is CASSHYREGKYEQYF. Variable domain in full (rest from reference TRBV11-2 and TRBJ2-7): EAGVAQSPRYKIIEKRQSVAFWCNPISGHATLYWYQQILGQGPKLLIQFQNNGVVDDSQLPKDRFSAERLKGVDSTLKIQPAKLEDSAVYLCASSHYREGKYEQYFGPGTRLTVT.

The V gene is TRBV5-1, the J gene TRBJ1-2; 9 bases map to TRBD1. Germline assignment: CDR1 SGHRS and CDR2 YFSETQ. Trimming took 3 bases from V and 7 from J; bases not matched to a gene: 10. The CDR3 runs to 15 residues. CDR3 region: CASSSTQGQGSGYTF. DNA for the CDR3: TGCGCCAGCAGCTCTACCCAGGGACAGGGTAGTGGCTACACCTTC. The complete variable domain, with remaining parts taken from reference TRBV5-1 and TRBJ1-2, reads KAGVTQTPRYLIKTRGQQVTLSCSPISGHRSVSWYQQTPGQGLQFLFEYFSETQRNKGNFPGRFSGRQFSNSRSEMNVSTLELGDSALYLCASSSTQGQGSGYTFGSGTRLTVV.

The chain couples TRBV15 to TRBJ1-2; 8 bases fit TRBD1. The V segment lost 4 bases and the J segment 9 bases; nucleotides outside the gene matches: 10. Looked up from germline, CDR1 is LNHNV and CDR2 is YYDKDF (reference sequence). CDR3 length equals 14 residues. DNA for the CDR3: TGTGCCACCAGCAACCCGGGACAGGAGGACCGCTACACCTTC. It translates to CATSNPGQEDRYTF.

The rearrangement joins TRBV4-1 to TRBJ2-2, with 7 bases that match TRBD2. The CDR3 spans 16 residues. After removal of 5 bases from V and 6 bases from J, the junction contained 12 bases not matched to a gene. Germline-derived CDR1 and CDR2 are MGHRA and YSYEKL. DNA for the CDR3: TGCGCCAGCAGCTCCCTGGGGACGGGAGGCTCCGGGGAGCTGTTTTTT. Its translation: CASSSLGTGGSGELFF.